The present T cell receptor (beta chain) was sequenced within a study of T cells in localized non-small cell lung cancer. Study conclusions and caveats: Uninvolved adjacent lung had more T cell clonality than any other tissue, topping tumor. Longer survival (overall) was linked to higher T cell density in blood.

Note on this clone: Its antigen is not known.

Clones were sequenced by immunoSEQ multiplex PCR, and TCRdb holds only the in-frame ones, with some missing. In the table there are around 16,000 clones, 70% to 90% of which are singletons. V trimming: 3 bases; J trimming: 2 bases; junction bases outside the gene matches: 5. The CDR3 sequence is 15 residues long. Per germline, CDR1 LNHDA and CDR2 SQIVND (reference sequence). The source was peripheral blood, collected before any cancer treatment. This sequence joins TRBV19 and TRBJ2-7; the match to TRBD2 covers 9 bases. The source is a male donor aged 60 or over with stage I lung adenocarcinoma. CDR3 DNA sequence: TGTGCCAGTAGTATCTTAGCGGGAGCCCCCTACGAGCAGTACTTC. Amino acid sequence: CASSILAGAPYEQYF.